The source of this T cell receptor (beta chain) is a study of blood T cell repertoires in COVID-19. Study background: Sites in the United States, Italy and Spain provided acute and convalescent COVID-19 samples. T cells, B-cell-depleted T cells, or PBMCs provided the cDNA or gDNA that served as material.

As for this clone: Other DNA sequences within the sample encode an identical CDR3.

As processed by the authors: Reference gene primer amplification gave estimated nucleated cell counts. Some clones are missing from TCRdb's copy, which holds only in-frame ones; the method was immunoSEQ multiplex PCR. V, J and clone size are taken as reported in that table, and D and trimming were inferred from the DNA itself. The sample contains some 310,000 clones, about nine tenths of which appear only once. The CDR3 runs to 15 residues. The germline CDR1 and CDR2 sequences are LGHNA and YSLEER. Trimming at V came to 1 base and at J to 4 bases, leaving 3 bases not matched to a gene. The sequence derives from a man aged 45-65 years with active or convalescent COVID-19. The chain combines TRBV4-3 with TRBJ1-4; 7 bases fit TRBD1. Sequenced: peripheral blood. DNA of the CDR3: TGCGCCAGCAGCCAAGGTGACAGGGATAATGAAAAACTGTTTTTT. Protein: CASSQGDRDNEKLFF.